The source of this T cell receptor (beta chain) is a study of OX40 agonist ivuxolimab in advanced cancers. Germline CDR1 reads SGHTA; CDR2 reads FQGTGA. V was pared by 1 base and J by 5 bases, with 9 bases between. The CDR3 contains 14 residues. The data were produced by immunoSEQ multiplex PCR, yet TCRdb's version contains in-frame clones alone and is incomplete. Of about 60,000 clones listed, 91% are singletons. The specimen comprised CD4+ or CD8+ T cells sorted from blood, sampled in a trial of the OX40 agonist ivuxolimab. This chain connects TRBV7-3 to TRBJ2-1, with D possibly TRBD2 on 5 matching bases. This TCR was sampled from an adult with an advanced solid tumor such as melanoma, head and neck, liver or kidney cancer. CDR3 residues: CASSLRGDDNEQFF. The CDR3 nucleotides are TGTGCCAGCAGCTTAAGGGGAGACGACAATGAGCAGTTCTTC.